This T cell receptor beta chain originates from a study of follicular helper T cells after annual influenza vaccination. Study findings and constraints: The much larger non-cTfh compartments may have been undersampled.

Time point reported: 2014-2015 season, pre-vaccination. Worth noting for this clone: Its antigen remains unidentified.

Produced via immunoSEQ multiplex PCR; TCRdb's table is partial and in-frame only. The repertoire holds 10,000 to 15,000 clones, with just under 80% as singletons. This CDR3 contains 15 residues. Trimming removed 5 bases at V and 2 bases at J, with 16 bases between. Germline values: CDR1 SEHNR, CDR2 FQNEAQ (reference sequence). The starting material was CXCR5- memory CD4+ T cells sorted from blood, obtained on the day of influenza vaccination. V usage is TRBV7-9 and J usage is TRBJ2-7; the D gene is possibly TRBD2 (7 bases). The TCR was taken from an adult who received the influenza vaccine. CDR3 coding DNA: TGTGCCAGCAGCCGAGAAGGGGGGGGCACCTACGAGCAGTACTTC. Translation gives CASSREGGGTYEQYF.